These T cell receptor beta chains were read from a single sample in a study of blood T cells in healthy people across ages. From the 5' RACE reads, TCRdb called clonotypes with MiXCR, one entry per CDR3 protein. The data contain under 750,000 distinct CDR3 sequences, more than 45% of them seen just once; the ten biggest clones take up around 25%. Sequenced material: blood. The origin of the receptors is a man older than 75 in good health. The conserved cysteine and the conserved F or W are not part of the CDR3 here. Each record gives: J gene, V gene, CDR3 protein.

j_call: TRBJ2-5
v_call: TRBV5-1
cdr3_aa: ASMRFGQETQY

j_call: TRBJ2-1
v_call: TRBV6-6
cdr3_aa: ASSYGRDSNNEQF

j_call: TRBJ2-3
v_call: TRBV20-1
cdr3_aa: SAPSGGPFPDTQY

j_call: TRBJ2-7
v_call: TRBV29-1
cdr3_aa: SVSGGSYEQY

j_call: TRBJ2-1
v_call: TRBV2
cdr3_aa: ASSAPMGEQF

j_call: TRBJ1-1
v_call: TRBV20-1
cdr3_aa: SAPEGQGQNTEAF

j_call: TRBJ2-3
v_call: TRBV6-2/TRBV6-3
cdr3_aa: ASSDEGGTDTQY

j_call: TRBJ1-1
v_call: TRBV2
cdr3_aa: ASSGDINTEAF

j_call: -
v_call: TRBV2
cdr3_aa: ASSFRTGKYEQY

j_call: TRBJ2-5
v_call: TRBV25-1
cdr3_aa: ASSESDRKETQY

j_call: -
v_call: TRBV7-2
cdr3_aa: ASSLVASGTETQY

j_call: TRBJ2-7
v_call: TRBV6-2/TRBV6-3
cdr3_aa: AIQGTYEQY

j_call: TRBJ2-5
v_call: TRBV7-9
cdr3_aa: ASSLAGEGLAQETQY

j_call: TRBJ2-1
v_call: TRBV6-6
cdr3_aa: ASSYPSTISNNEQF

j_call: TRBJ2-7
v_call: TRBV7-3
cdr3_aa: ASSLGSAGPYEQY

j_call: TRBJ2-3
v_call: TRBV10-3
cdr3_aa: ATREGGERDTQY

j_call: TRBJ2-7
v_call: TRBV28
cdr3_aa: ASSFSGRGSYEQY

j_call: TRBJ2-5
v_call: TRBV7-9
cdr3_aa: ASSLSLRLAGSRETQY

j_call: TRBJ2-5
v_call: TRBV29-1
cdr3_aa: SVVTAGETQY

j_call: TRBJ2-3
v_call: TRBV5-1
cdr3_aa: ASSLEIGGAADTQY

j_call: TRBJ2-1
v_call: TRBV7-2
cdr3_aa: ASSPLAGGAYNEQF

j_call: TRBJ2-5
v_call: TRBV4-2
cdr3_aa: ASSQDQGMETQY

j_call: TRBJ2-5
v_call: TRBV29-1
cdr3_aa: SGGLSPQETQY

j_call: TRBJ2-2
v_call: TRBV4-3
cdr3_aa: ASSRSRAVSAGELF

j_call: TRBJ2-1
v_call: TRBV3-1
cdr3_aa: ASSQETSGTFYNEQF

j_call: TRBJ2-3
v_call: TRBV20-1
cdr3_aa: SARDPRDYYTQY

j_call: TRBJ1-2
v_call: TRBV7-2
cdr3_aa: ASSPTGGNYGYT

j_call: TRBJ2-5
v_call: TRBV12-3/TRBV12-4
cdr3_aa: ASTFAQGGETQY

j_call: TRBJ2-1
v_call: TRBV6-5
cdr3_aa: ASSYRGRLNEQF

j_call: TRBJ2-7
v_call: TRBV20-1
cdr3_aa: SARDQGQGTYEQY

j_call: TRBJ1-4
v_call: TRBV7-9
cdr3_aa: ASSEGAGEKLF

j_call: TRBJ2-7
v_call: TRBV6-5
cdr3_aa: ASMGASSGNHEQY

j_call: TRBJ2-1
v_call: TRBV11-1
cdr3_aa: ASSLRLAGLNEQF

j_call: TRBJ1-2
v_call: TRBV7-2
cdr3_aa: ASSLKVSTGYT

j_call: TRBJ2-1
v_call: TRBV6-2/TRBV6-3
cdr3_aa: ASSPTVRGNEQF

j_call: TRBJ2-1
v_call: TRBV27
cdr3_aa: ASSFFLAGGINNEQF

j_call: TRBJ2-5
v_call: TRBV7-2
cdr3_aa: ASSSGGTSATQY

j_call: TRBJ2-3
v_call: TRBV6-1
cdr3_aa: ASSGPGTGGGADTQY

j_call: TRBJ1-1
v_call: TRBV9
cdr3_aa: ASSGIQDTEAF

j_call: TRBJ2-3
v_call: TRBV10-1
cdr3_aa: ASSESVGGNTDTQY

j_call: TRBJ2-3
v_call: TRBV11-3
cdr3_aa: ASSPRDRDTQY

j_call: TRBJ2-2
v_call: TRBV10-3
cdr3_aa: AISEAGTSGSHGELF

j_call: TRBJ2-7
v_call: TRBV18
cdr3_aa: ASSPASGDSGTLSYEQY

j_call: TRBJ2-6
v_call: TRBV20-1
cdr3_aa: SASKAGYSGANVLT

j_call: TRBJ2-5
v_call: TRBV29-1
cdr3_aa: SVATGSRETQY

j_call: TRBJ2-7
v_call: TRBV7-2
cdr3_aa: ASSLETFGAGNAYEQY

j_call: TRBJ2-7
v_call: TRBV7-2
cdr3_aa: ASSLGVSGGEQY

j_call: TRBJ2-7
v_call: TRBV4-2
cdr3_aa: ASSPGDYEQY

j_call: TRBJ1-5
v_call: TRBV7-2
cdr3_aa: ASSIQGAGNQPQH

j_call: TRBJ2-6
v_call: TRBV7-2
cdr3_aa: ASSLRGLGANVLT

j_call: TRBJ2-1
v_call: TRBV4-3
cdr3_aa: ASRIFTTGEPNEQF

j_call: TRBJ2-5
v_call: TRBV20-1
cdr3_aa: SARGGQTQETQY

j_call: TRBJ2-2
v_call: TRBV6-6
cdr3_aa: ASSRDRFGELF

j_call: -
v_call: TRBV20-1
cdr3_aa: SARSVPDRVAEQY

j_call: TRBJ2-7
v_call: TRBV2
cdr3_aa: ASRGRYEQY

j_call: TRBJ2-5
v_call: TRBV10-3
cdr3_aa: AISDQGETQY

j_call: -
v_call: TRBV20-1
cdr3_aa: SARDRRTQETQY

j_call: TRBJ2-3
v_call: TRBV24-1
cdr3_aa: ATSEGATPSTDTQY